This entry describes one T cell receptor (beta chain). The source of the sample is a study of blood T cell repertoires in COVID-19. Study information: Samples of COVID-19 (acute and convalescent) were obtained from the United States, Italy and Spain. T cells, B-cell-depleted T cells, or PBMCs supplied cDNA or gDNA.

As processed by the authors: The authors estimated nucleated cell counts from reference gene primer amplification. Assay: immunoSEQ multiplex PCR; the TCRdb copy retains only in-frame clones and omits some. D and trimming were read from the DNA, whereas the V and J calls and clone size are those reported in that table. This table has roughly 120,000 clones, around 76% appearing once. The CDR3 consists of 15 residues. The ends lost 5 bases at V and 5 bases at J; junction bases unmatched: 11. Germline V gene lookup returns CDR1 SGHVS and CDR2 FQNEAQ. The chain employs TRBV7-8 and TRBJ2-7; 8 bases map to TRBD2. This TCR was recovered from a man aged 70 or older with acute or convalescent COVID-19. The sample consisted of peripheral blood. In DNA form, the CDR3 reads TGTGCCAGCAGCCCCGCGGGGGGCGCATACGACGAGCAGTACTTC. It specifies CASSPAGGAYDEQYF. The full variable domain, in which reference TRBV7-8 and TRBJ2-7 provide the parts outside the CDR3, is GAGVSQSPRYKVAKRGQDVALRCDPISGHVSLFWYQQALGQGPEFLTYFQNEAQLDKSGLPSDRFFAERPEGSVSTLKIQRTQQEDSAVYLCASSPAGGAYDEQYFGPGTRLTVT.